The next 18 T cell receptor beta chains were all read from a single sample in a study of regulatory T cells in long-lasting Graves disease. Time point meaning: newly diagnosed GD, antithyroid drugs for less than 3 months. TCR sequences were obtained from RNA taken from PBMCs. For TCR beta, libraries came from iRepertoire HTBI primers and Arm-PCR of CDR3 regions. TCRdb itself ran the multiplex PCR reads through MiXCR, one entry per CDR3 protein. The sample carries hundreds of thousands of distinct CDR3 sequences, 16% recorded once. These data also featured in a second study, about T cells in Graves' hyperthyroidism and ophthalmopathy.

The material sequenced was peripheral blood mononuclear cells (PBMCs), taken at new diagnosis, from a patient treated with antithyroid drugs. The receptors were gathered from a woman in her twenties or thirties with Graves disease.

The V and J genes are TRBV7-9 and TRBJ2-1; D remains ambiguous. CDR1 SEHNR and CDR2 FQNEAQ come from the germline V gene (reference sequence). This CDR3 comprises 12 residues. V lost 8 bases and J lost 8, with 13 bases in between. In nucleotides, the CDR3 is TGTGCCAGCGGCCTGCCTAGTTATGAGCAGTTCTTC. This gives the protein CASGLPSYEQFF.

This clonotype was observed a few times. The rearrangement uses TRBV24-1 and TRBJ2-1; 11 nucleotides align to TRBD1. J was trimmed by 6 bases and V by 1 base; bases with no gene match: 4. Germline V gene data show CDR1 as KGHDR and CDR2 as SFDVKD. The CDR3 runs to 16 residues. CDR3 region: CATSDFGTGGSNEQFF. The CDR3 DNA follows: TGTGCCACCAGTGATTTTGGGACAGGGGGGTCCAATGAGCAGTTCTTC.

This clonotype was seen a few times. V usage is TRBV28 and J usage is TRBJ2-7; the D gene is possibly TRBD1 (5 bases). Germline V gene data show CDR1 as MDHEN and CDR2 as SYDVKM. Trimming took 3 bases from V and 4 from J, leaving 16 bases between them. This CDR3 comprises 15 residues. The CDR3 DNA follows: TGTGCCAGCAGTTTTCGCCTAGTGGGGCCTTACGAGCAGTACTTC. It encodes CASSFRLVGPYEQYF.

V usage is TRBV28 and J usage is TRBJ2-6, with 8 positions matching TRBD1. Germline lookup yields CDR1 MDHEN and CDR2 SYDVKM. The CDR3 is 18 amino acids. The V and J ends lost 6 bases and 0 bases, in that order; junction bases with no gene match: 10. CDR3 sequence (DNA): TGTGCCAGCAGCTCGACAGGGGCGTTATACTCTGGGGCCAACGTCCTGACTTTC. It translates to CASSSTGALYSGANVLTF.

This clonotype was picked up many times. This chain joins TRBV12-3 or TRBV12-4 and TRBJ1-5; the D is unclear. There are 13 residues in the CDR3. Trimming took off 3 bases at V and 5 bases at J, with 8 bases between the two ends. The CDR3 spells CASSLGRHQPQHF. CDR3 bases: TGTGCCAGCAGTTTGGGCAGGCATCAGCCCCAGCATTTT.

The table lists this clonotype with many counts. This sequence joins TRBV27 and TRBJ1-2, with D maybe TRBD1 (5 bases). Germline assignment: CDR1 MNHEY and CDR2 SMNVEV (reference sequence). This CDR3 spans 14 amino acids. Trimming stripped 4 bases from V and 9 bases from J, with 18 bases between. The chain's CDR3 is CASSSGDGSGSYTF. The DNA of the CDR3 is TGTGCCAGCAGTTCTGGGGACGGTAGCGGAAGCTACACCTTC.

This clonotype has just a few counts. The V gene is TRBV29-1, the J gene TRBJ2-3, with 7 nucleotides matching TRBD1. CDR3 length equals 16 residues. V dropped 5 bases and J dropped 1; count of bases not matched to a gene: 12. CDR1 and CDR2 from the germline V gene are SQVTM and ANQGSEA. The CDR3 DNA reads as TGCAGCGTTATCCCTGGACAGGAGGCCCGCACAGATACGCAGTATTTT. It translates to CSVIPGQEARTDTQYF.

This clonotype came up a few times. The rearrangement links TRBV3-1 to TRBJ2-6; tentative D call: TRBD1 (6 bases). Germline-derived CDR1 and CDR2 are LGHDT and YNNKEL (reference sequence). This CDR3 has 15 amino acids. V gave up 4 bases and J gave up 0 bases, with 7 bases separating them. CDR3 amino acids: CASSLGASGANVLTF. CDR3 in DNA: TGTGCCAGCAGCCTGGGGGCCTCTGGGGCCAACGTCCTGACTTTC. Drawing the rest from reference TRBV3-1 and TRBJ2-6, the complete variable domain is DTAVSQTPKYLVTQMGNDKSIKCEQNLGHDTMYWYKQDSKKFLKIMFSYNNKELIINETVPNRFSPKSPDKAHLNLHINSLELGDSAVYFCASSLGASGANVLTFGAGSRLTVL.

Of note for this clonotype: The CDR3 ends on some other residue instead of the conserved phenylalanine or tryptophan, so this is likely a read error. The CDR3 nucleotides are TGCGCCAGCGGAGAGGGAGGCACAGATACGCAGTATTCT. It codes for CASGEGGTDTQYS. The chain combines TRBV10-2 with TRBJ2-3; possible D gene TRBD2, 5 bases. Deletions cut 8 bases from V and 1 base from J, with 10 bases between. Germline V gene sequence: CDR1 WSHSY, CDR2 SAAADI. The CDR3 runs to 13 residues.

Only a few counts were recorded for this clonotype. This chain connects TRBV2 to TRBJ2-5; perhaps TRBD2 as D (5 bases). Trimming took 8 bases from V and 7 from J, leaving 14 bases between them. Germline V CDR1 and CDR2: SNHLY, FYNNEI. This CDR3 contains 12 residues. The CDR3 nucleotides are TGTGCCAGCGGGAGTCCCTTTGGGACCCAGTACTTC. Protein sequence: CASGSPFGTQYF.

This clonotype has at least ten counts. The V call is TRBV20-1, the J call TRBJ2-3; D remains ambiguous. CDR1 and CDR2 from the germline V gene are DFQATT and SNEGSKA (reference sequence). Trimming shortened V by 4 bases and J by 5 bases, and 13 bases separated the two germline ends. The CDR3 is 13 residues long. CDR3 in amino acids: CSANSELIDTQYF. DNA of the CDR3: TGCAGTGCTAATTCGGAGTTAATAGATACGCAGTATTTT.

This clonotype was seen repeatedly, ten times or more. The CDR3 here is CASSLGGAREQYF. CDR3 bases: TGTGCCAGCAGTTTAGGCGGGGCGCGGGAGCAGTACTTC. This chain links TRBV28 with TRBJ2-7, with a weak D call TRBD2 (6 bases). CDR1 and CDR2 from the germline V gene are MDHEN and SYDVKM. The CDR3 totals 13 residues. Trimming cost V 2 bases and J 7 bases, with 12 bases left between them.

V and J are TRBV10-3 and TRBJ2-2, with D possibly being TRBD1 (6 bases). The germline gives CDR1 ENHRY, CDR2 SYGVKD. The CDR3 is 14 residues long. V was trimmed by 4 bases and J by 6 bases, leaving 12 bases between them. The CDR3 region has the DNA TGTGCCATCAGTGCTCGGACAGCCTCCGGGGAGCTGTTTTTT. It codes for CAISARTASGELFF.

This clonotype was recorded at least ten times. The chain links TRBV5-1 to TRBJ1-1; D unclear. This CDR3 contains 13 residues. V lost 4 bases and J lost 1, with 8 bases in between. Germline V lookup: CDR1 SGHRS, CDR2 YFSETQ. The CDR3 DNA reads as TGCGCCAGCAGCGCTAGTGGGAACACTGAAGCTTTCTTT. Protein product: CASSASGNTEAFF.

This clonotype was seen many times. This chain connects TRBV6-2 or TRBV6-3 to TRBJ2-5; 13 nucleotides line up with TRBD2. Germline assignment: CDR1 MNHEY and CDR2 SVGEGT. V dropped 7 bases and J dropped 6; count of bases not matched to a gene: 8. CDR3 length: 15 amino acids. CDR3 region: CASNYGLAGAQTQYF. CDR3 in DNA: TGTGCCAGCAACTACGGACTAGCGGGAGCTCAGACCCAGTACTTC.

The gene calls are TRBV5-1 and TRBJ2-3; perhaps TRBD2 as D (5 bases). Germline V gives CDR1 SGHRS, CDR2 YFSETQ. CDR3 size: 14 residues. V dropped 7 bases and J dropped 4 bases, with 16 bases sitting between them. The CDR3 DNA sequence: TGCGCCAGCGTCTACTCTCTCGGGGCAGATACGCAGTATTTT. Residues: CASVYSLGADTQYF.

The V and J genes are TRBV5-1 and TRBJ1-4; D possibly corresponds to TRBD1 (5 bases). The CDR3 runs to 15 residues. Deletions cut 4 bases from V and 8 bases from J, with 18 bases between. Germline V gene data show CDR1 as SGHRS and CDR2 as YFSETQ. CDR3 region: CASSPWRGGEEKLFF. The CDR3 DNA is TGCGCCAGCAGCCCCTGGAGGGGTGGGGAAGAAAAACTGTTTTTT.

Turning to this clonotype: The junction differs from germline at one of its ends, possibly a read error. The rearrangement links TRBV3-1 to TRBJ2-4; D remains unclear. The CDR3 loop spans 15 amino acids. Germline V gene sequence: CDR1 LGHDT, CDR2 YNNKEL (reference sequence). The CDR3 DNA is TGTGCCAGCAGCGAAGATAGACTAGCCAAAAACATTCAGTACTTC. Its translation is CASSEDRLAKNIQYF.